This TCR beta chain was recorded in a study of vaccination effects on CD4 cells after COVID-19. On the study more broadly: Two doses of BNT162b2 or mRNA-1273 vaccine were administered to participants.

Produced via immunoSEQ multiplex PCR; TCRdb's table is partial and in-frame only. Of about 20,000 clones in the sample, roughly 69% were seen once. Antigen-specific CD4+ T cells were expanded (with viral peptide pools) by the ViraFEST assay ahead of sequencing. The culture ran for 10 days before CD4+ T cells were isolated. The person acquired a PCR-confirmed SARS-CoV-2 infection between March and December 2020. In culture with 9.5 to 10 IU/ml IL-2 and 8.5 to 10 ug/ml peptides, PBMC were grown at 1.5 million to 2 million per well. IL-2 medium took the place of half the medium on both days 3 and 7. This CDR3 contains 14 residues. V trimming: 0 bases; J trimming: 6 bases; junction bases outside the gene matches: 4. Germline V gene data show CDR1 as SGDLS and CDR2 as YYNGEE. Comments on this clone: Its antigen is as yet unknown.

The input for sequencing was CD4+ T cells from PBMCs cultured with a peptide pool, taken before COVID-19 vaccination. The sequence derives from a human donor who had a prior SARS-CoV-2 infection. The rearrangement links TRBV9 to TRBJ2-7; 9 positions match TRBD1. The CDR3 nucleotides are TGTGCCAGCAGCGTAGCGGACAGGGGACGCGAGCAGTACTTC. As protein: CASSVADRGREQYF.